This T cell receptor beta chain stems from a study of regulatory T cells in long-lasting Graves disease. The authors built TCR beta libraries using iRepertoire HTBI primers and Arm-PCR of CDR3 regions. TCRdb itself ran the multiplex PCR reads through MiXCR, one entry per CDR3 protein. The table has hundreds of thousands of distinct CDR3 sequences, 15% to 20% seen once; the top ten hold 15% to 20%. Study-wide findings and caveats: Under persistent disease, TRBV28, TRBJ1-2 and TRBJ2-5 were used preferentially.

Germline V gene sequence: CDR1 MNHNS, CDR2 SASEGT. The CDR3 has 15 residues. The J segment lost 2 bases and the V segment lost 4 bases, leaving 7 bases of the junction unmatched. Time point denoted: newly diagnosed GD, antithyroid drugs for less than 3 months. RNA extracted from PBMCs served as the sequencing template. For this clonotype: Its specificity is not known.

These sequences were also reported in another study, on T cells in Graves' hyperthyroidism and ophthalmopathy.

This material consisted of peripheral blood mononuclear cells (PBMCs), taken at new diagnosis, from a patient treated with antithyroid drugs. The chain combines TRBV6-1 with TRBJ2-7, with TRBD2 matching 8 bases. This TCR derives from a woman aged 25 to 39 with Graves disease. CDR3 residues: CASSALGGGTYEQYF. DNA of the CDR3: TGTGCCAGCAGTGCTTTAGGCGGGGGGACCTACGAGCAGTACTTC.